A single sample is the source of the 15 T cell receptor beta chains below, sequenced in a study of PD-1 blockade in mismatch repair-deficient tumors listed by TCRdb under 2017. Library construction relied on the immunoSEQ multiplex PCR assay. Entries here come from immuneACCESS through TCRdb and include only in-frame sequences with V and J called. Some clones fail to appear in such tables; in the studies checked, an unresolved V gene covers under half of the shortfall, and the cause of the remainder is unknown. Within this sample are some 120,000 clones, with roughly 90% of them counted one time only. The ten largest clones represent about 12% of the sample. Material: peripheral blood, obtained about 17 months after starting pembrolizumab. The receptor set was obtained from an adult with mismatch repair-deficient cancer.

The chain carries TRBV10-3 and TRBJ1-1, with TRBD1 identical over 7 bases. V gave up 10 bases and J gave up 3 bases; unmatched junction bases: 11. Germline-derived CDR1 and CDR2 are ENHRY and SYGVKD. The CDR3 runs 14 residues. CDR3 loop: CASTETGADTEAFF. DNA of the CDR3: TGTGCCAGCACGGAAACAGGGGCCGACACTGAAGCTTTCTTT.

This clone occurred once. The rearrangement uses TRBV4-1 and TRBJ2-1; 10 bases are shared with TRBD1. The CDR3 runs to 16 residues. Looked up from germline, CDR1 is MGHRA and CDR2 is YSYEKL. V was pared by 2 bases and J by 4 bases, with 5 bases of the junction left unmatched. The CDR3: CASSQKGTGAYNEQFF. The CDR3 DNA reads as TGCGCCAGCAGCCAAAAAGGGACAGGGGCGTACAATGAGCAGTTCTTC.

The chain is built from TRBV6-5 and TRBJ2-7; 10 positions agree with TRBD2. CDR3 length equals 15 residues. Germline CDR1 is MNHEY and CDR2 is SVGAGI. The J segment lost 1 base and the V segment lost 4 bases, leaving 4 bases of the junction unmatched. CDR3 sequence (DNA): TGTGCCAGCAGTTTCACTAGCGGGGATTCCTACGAGCAGTACTTC. It yields the protein CASSFTSGDSYEQYF.

As concerns this clone: Other DNA sequences from this sample encode an identical CDR3 as well. This chain links TRBV5-4 with TRBJ2-7; 9 bases are a match to TRBD2. J gave up 2 bases and V 2 bases, and 2 bases lay outside the gene matches. The length of the CDR3 is 14 residues. Germline V gene data show CDR1 as SGHNT and CDR2 as YYREEE (reference sequence). The DNA of the CDR3 is TGTGCCAGCAGCTTAGCGGGAGGCACCTACGAGCAGTACTTC. Translating gives CASSLAGGTYEQYF.

The chain couples TRBV5-1 to TRBJ1-1, with D unclear. The CDR3 is 13 residues long. The germline V gene encodes CDR1 SGHRS and CDR2 YFSETQ. V was clipped by 4 bases and J by 4 bases, with 11 bases between them. The CDR3 is CASSPPSGTEAFF. Written as DNA, the CDR3 is TGCGCCAGCAGCCCTCCTTCGGGCACTGAAGCTTTCTTT. The complete variable domain, with remaining parts taken from reference TRBV5-1 and TRBJ1-1, reads KAGVTQTPRYLIKTRGQQVTLSCSPISGHRSVSWYQQTPGQGLQFLFEYFSETQRNKGNFPGRFSGRQFSNSRSEMNVSTLELGDSALYLCASSPPSGTEAFFGQGTRLTVV.

J is TRBJ2-6 and V is TRBV6-5; unclear D gene. The CDR3 has 15 residues. The germline V gene has CDR1 MNHEY and CDR2 SVGAGI. The V and J ends lost 3 bases and 0 bases respectively, with 6 bases between them. The CDR3 nucleotides are TGTGCCAGCAGTTATGACGGCTCTGGGGCCAACGTCCTGACTTTC. It yields the protein CASSYDGSGANVLTF.

This clone was observed once. This rearrangement joins TRBV6-6 to TRBJ2-2; 7 positions agree with TRBD1. The V gene's germline CDR1 is MNHNY and CDR2 SVGAGI (reference sequence). The CDR3 is 13 residues long. Losses at the gene ends were 8 bases for V and 6 bases for J; bases not matched to a gene: 6. In nucleotides, the CDR3 is TGTGCCAGCCGCGAAGACAGGGCCGGGGAGCTGTTTTTT. Protein sequence: CASREDRAGELFF.

The chain employs TRBV19 and TRBJ1-2; D is unresolved. V lost 3 bases to trimming and J lost 8 bases, with 13 bases between them. CDR3 size: 13 residues. In germline, CDR1 is LNHDA, CDR2 SQIVND (reference sequence). The chain's CDR3 is CASSIYGPWGYTF. In DNA, the CDR3 is TGTGCCAGTAGTATTTACGGCCCTTGGGGCTACACCTTC. The variable domain in full, completed from reference TRBV19 and TRBJ1-2, reads DGGITQSPKYLFRKEGQNVTLSCEQNLNHDAMYWYRQDPGQGLRLIYYSQIVNDFQKGDIAEGYSVSREKKESFPLTVTSAQKNPTAFYLCASSIYGPWGYTFGSGTRLTVV.

This chain uses TRBV7-8 with TRBJ2-3; 7 bases agree with TRBD2. The CDR3 has 15 residues. Germline V CDR1 and CDR2: SGHVS, FQNEAQ. Germline trimming cut 4 bases from V and 2 bases from J; bases unmatched to any gene: 6. Written as DNA, the CDR3 is TGTGCCAGCAGCTCAGCGGGGCAGCACACAGATACGCAGTATTTT. It specifies CASSSAGQHTDTQYF.

The rearrangement uses TRBV2 and TRBJ2-7, with 8 bases lining up with TRBD1. This CDR3 is 13 amino acids long. The V and J ends lost 5 bases and 7 bases, in that order; junction bases with no gene match: 7. Looked up from germline, CDR1 is SNHLY and CDR2 is FYNNEI. This CDR3 reads CASSLGQGREQYF. CDR3 sequence (DNA): TGTGCCAGCAGTCTCGGACAGGGCAGAGAGCAGTACTTC.

The chain carries TRBV5-1 and TRBJ2-6, with a weak D call TRBD1 (6 bases). Germline V gene lookup returns CDR1 SGHRS and CDR2 YFSETQ. The CDR3 consists of 19 residues. Trimming shortened V by 1 base and J by 0 bases, and 17 bases separated the two germline ends. The CDR3 coding sequence is TGCGCCAGCAGCTTGAGGACCCTGGGGGCCCCCTCTGGGGCCAACGTCCTGACTTTC. Translation gives CASSLRTLGAPSGANVLTF. Together with reference TRBV5-1 and TRBJ2-6, the CDR3 gives the full variable domain: KAGVTQTPRYLIKTRGQQVTLSCSPISGHRSVSWYQQTPGQGLQFLFEYFSETQRNKGNFPGRFSGRQFSNSRSEMNVSTLELGDSALYLCASSLRTLGAPSGANVLTFGAGSRLTVL.

The chain has TRBV14 and TRBJ2-7; a possible D gene is TRBD2 (5 bases). Germline-derived CDR1 and CDR2 are SGHDN and FVKESK. This CDR3 region has 13 residues. The germline V and J ends were trimmed by 6 bases and 2 bases, with 11 bases remaining between them. CDR3 sequence reads: CASRLDGAYEQYF. CDR3 DNA sequence: TGTGCCAGCAGACTAGACGGAGCCTACGAGCAGTACTTC.

The rearrangement links TRBV6-5 to TRBJ2-7; D ambiguous. Germline CDR1 reads MNHEY; CDR2 reads SVGAGI. CDR3 length: 11 amino acids. The V end was cut by 8 bases, the J end by 4 bases, with 9 bases between. The DNA for the CDR3 is TGTGCCAGCGGAAATTCGTACGAGCAGTACTTC. It yields the protein CASGNSYEQYF.

Comments on this clone: At one end, the junction sequence differs from germline, possibly due to a read error. The V call is TRBV28, the J call TRBJ1-1; TRBD1 aligns across 8 bases. The germline CDR1 and CDR2 sequences are MDHEN and SYDVKM. This CDR3 has 15 residues. CDR3 protein: CASSFTPGQVGHTTF. The CDR3 DNA is TGTGCCAGCAGTTTCACTCCGGGACAGGTCGGCCACACGACTTTT. The complete variable domain, with remaining parts taken from reference TRBV28 and TRBJ1-1, reads DVKVTQSSRYLVKRTGEKVFLECVQDMDHENMFWYRQDPGLGLRLIYFSYDVKMKEKGDIPEGYSVSREKKERFSLILESASTNQTSMYLCASSFTPGQVGHTTFGQGTRLTVV.

The CDR3 sequence: CASSPPDRGGNTIYF. The CDR3 nucleotides read TGCGCCAGCAGCCCCCCCGACAGGGGTGGAAACACCATATATTTT. The chain links TRBV4-1 to TRBJ1-3, with 8 bases matching TRBD1. Germline lookup yields CDR1 MGHRA and CDR2 YSYEKL. V trimming: 4 bases; J trimming: 3 bases; junction bases outside the gene matches: 5. The CDR3 is made up of 15 amino acids.